The rows below give T cell receptor beta chains drawn from one sample of a study of blood T cell repertoires in COVID-19. Data came from immunoSEQ multiplex PCR; TCRdb stores just in-frame clones and leaves some out. The sample holds fewer than 350,000 clones, roughly 90% seen once. The sample was peripheral blood. The origin of the receptors is a man in his forties with acute or convalescent COVID-19. The CDR3 runs from the conserved cysteine through the conserved F or W. Fields, in order: J gene, D gene, clone size, V gene, CDR3 DNA, CDR3 protein. A D gene is named only where the DNA matches it firmly. Rows may omit the clone size; those that give it use once, few, many or a size class.

TRBJ2-7	.	.	TRBV30	TGTGCCTGGAGTGAGGGGTCGGCAGTTTCCTACGAGCAGTACTTC	CAWSEGSAVSYEQYF
TRBJ2-1	.	.	TRBV5-4	TGTGCCAGCAGCTTAGACAGGAGCTCCTACAATGAGCAGTTCTTC	CASSLDRSSYNEQFF
TRBJ2-7	TRBD1	.	TRBV4-1	TGCGCCAGCAGCCCAGGACAGGGGGCCTACGAGCAGTACTTC	CASSPGQGAYEQYF
TRBJ2-3	TRBD2	.	TRBV4-2	TGTGCCAGCAGCCCCCAGGGGACTAGCGGGGGGGAGGATACGCAGTATTTT	CASSPQGTSGGEDTQYF
TRBJ1-2	TRBD1	.	TRBV6-5	TGTGCCAGCAGCCGGACAGGGCCGGAAGGCTACACCTTC	CASSRTGPEGYTF
TRBJ1-1	.	.	TRBV10-1	TGCGCCAGCAGCAGATCCAGGGCCATGAACACTGAAGCTTTCTTT	CASSRSRAMNTEAFF
TRBJ1-4	.	.	TRBV3-1/TRBV3-2	TGTGCCAGCTCCTTAAAGGCAGCGAGGCTTGAAAAACTGTTTTTT	CASSLKAARLEKLFF
TRBJ2-7	TRBD2	.	TRBV13	TGTGCCAGCAGCTCAGGACTAGCGGAAGAGCAGTACTTC	CASSSGLAEEQYF
TRBJ2-5	.	.	TRBV7-2	TGTGCCAGCAGCTTGGGGGGGGCATGGGAGACCCAGTACTTC	CASSLGGAWETQYF
TRBJ2-1	TRBD1	.	TRBV19	TGCGCCACGAGGGGGCTCGAGGCGGGCCTTAACAATGAGCAGTTCTTC	CATRGLEAGLNNEQFF
TRBJ1-1	.	.	TRBV6-5	TGTGCCAGCAGTTACTCGCAGTTAATGAACACTGAAGCTTTCTTT	CASSYSQLMNTEAFF
TRBJ1-4	TRBD1	.	TRBV7-9	TGTGCCAGCACCTCTGACAGGGGGCTGGGTAATGAAAAACTGTTTTTT	CASTSDRGLGNEKLFF
TRBJ2-3	.	.	TRBV29-1	TGCAGCACCGGAGGGGGGGCCCTAGATACGCAGTATTTT	CSTGGGALDTQYF
TRBJ1-4	.	.	TRBV18	TGTGCCAGCTCACCACAAGCCGGACTTAATGAAAAACTGTTTTTT	CASSPQAGLNEKLFF
TRBJ1-6	TRBD1	.	TRBV2	TGTGCCAGCAGTGCCCAGGGGGGAAATAATTCACCCCTCCACTTT	CASSAQGGNNSPLHF
TRBJ2-7	.	.	TRBV2	TGTGCCAGCAGTTGGGACACATCCTACGAGCAGTACTTC	CASSWDTSYEQYF
TRBJ1-5	TRBD1	.	TRBV6-5	TGTGCCACTTACCTACAGACAGGGGGCAATCAGCCCCAGCATTTT	CATYLQTGGNQPQHF
TRBJ1-2	TRBD1	.	TRBV7-2	TGTGCCAGCAGCTTAGTGGGGCAACAGGGGTATGGCTACACCTTC	CASSLVGQQGYGYTF
TRBJ2-2	TRBD1	.	TRBV18	TGTGCCAGCTCCCTCGGACAGGGTGGGAGCACCGGGGAGCTGTTTTTT	CASSLGQGGSTGELFF
TRBJ1-1	.	.	TRBV30	TGTGCCTGGGACAGAAAGACTGAAGCTTTCTTT	CAWDRKTEAFF
TRBJ2-3	TRBD2	.	TRBV5-1	TGCGCCAGCAGCCCCCTGGTGGCGGGGGACCTTCAGGGCACAGATACGCAGTATTTT	CASSPLVAGDLQGTDTQYF
TRBJ1-1	TRBD1	.	TRBV7-3	TGTGCCAGCAGCACCGGACAGGGGGCTCTGAACACTGAAGCTTTCTTT	CASSTGQGALNTEAFF
TRBJ2-2	.	few	TRBV13	TGTGCCAGCAGCTTAGCGGGGGCCGGGGAGCTGTTTTTT	CASSLAGAGELFF
TRBJ1-6	.	.	TRBV27	TGTGCCAGCGGTATTCTTAACGCGGGTTCAACCCTCCACTTT	CASGILNAGSTLHF
TRBJ2-1	.	.	TRBV7-3	TGTGCCAGCAGCGAAATTAGCGGCCGATCCAAAATCTACAATGAGCAGTTCTTC	CASSEISGRSKIYNEQFF
TRBJ1-6	.	.	TRBV7-3	TGTGCCAGCAGCTTATCGGGGGGGCGAAGTTCACCCCTCCACTTT	CASSLSGGRSSPLHF
TRBJ1-2	.	.	TRBV5-8	TGTGCCAGCAGCTTGGAAGGGGTCAGCTATGGCTACACCTTC	CASSLEGVSYGYTF
TRBJ1-3	.	once	TRBV7-8	TGTGCCAGCAGCTTTCAGGGACTATCCTCTGGAAACACCATATATTTT	CASSFQGLSSGNTIYF
TRBJ1-1	.	.	TRBV5-1	TGCGCCAGCAGCTTGGAGGAGGGTAGGCCTGAAGCTTTCTTT	CASSLEEGRPEAFF
TRBJ1-1	.	.	TRBV5-1	TGCGCCAGCAGCTTGAATCGGGGGGGCTTCACTGAAGCTTTCTTT	CASSLNRGGFTEAFF
TRBJ2-7	TRBD2	.	TRBV16	TGTGCCAGCAGCCAATTCGACAGCGGGGACTACGAGCAGTACTTC	CASSQFDSGDYEQYF
TRBJ2-7	.	.	TRBV10-1	TGCGCCAGCAGTGAATCAGGGCCCGGGCACGAGCAGTACTTC	CASSESGPGHEQYF
TRBJ1-1	.	.	TRBV11-2	TGTGCCAGCAGCTTACTGAAGGGGGGGCTCGACACTGAAGCTTTCTTT	CASSLLKGGLDTEAFF